The next 10 T cell receptor beta chains were all read from a single sample in a study of CD8+CD57+ T cells in acquired aplastic anemia (dated by TCRdb to 2017 to 2018). Sequencing took place on an Illumina HiSeq 2000. Genomic DNA was used as template for profiling of TCR beta VDJ combinations and CDR3 sequences. The raw public reads went through TCRdb reprocessing: fastp at Q25, MiXCR clone calling, in-frame beta chains kept. Rows merge per CDR3 protein into single entries with the most common DNA and genes. Recorded for this sample are 55,000 to 80,000 distinct CDR3 sequences; 45% to 55% of them occurred a single time. The ten top clones hold 6.5% to 9.5% of the sample. The material sequenced was sorted CD4+, CD8+, or CD8+CD57+ T cells (not recorded which) from PBMCs. All receptors derive from a human donor in good health, serving as a control.

The chain links TRBV10-2 to TRBJ2-5; D not certain. Germline V CDR1 and CDR2: WSHSY, SAAADI. The CDR3 spans 14 residues. V dropped 0 bases and J dropped 7 bases, with 12 bases sitting between them. The CDR3 DNA reads as TGCGCCAGCAGTGAGTCGATTGGTTGGGGGACCCAGTACTTC. Protein sequence: CASSESIGWGTQYF.

This clonotype is labeled medium-sized. This chain joins TRBV7-9 and TRBJ2-1, with 7 bases matching TRBD2. Germline trimming cut 1 base from V and 6 bases from J; bases unmatched to any gene: 0. CDR1 and CDR2 from the germline V gene are SEHNR and FQNEAQ (reference sequence). The CDR3 is 13 amino acids. The CDR3 DNA is TGTGCCAGCAGCTTAGGACTAGCCAATGAGCAGTTCTTC. It is translated as CASSLGLANEQFF.

This clonotype was counted at least ten times. The V gene is TRBV6-5, the J gene TRBJ1-1, with D unclear. The ends were cut back, 7 bases at V and 9 bases at J, with 12 bases in the middle. Germline values: CDR1 MNHEY, CDR2 SVGAGI. CDR3 length: 11 amino acids. CDR3: CASTYQQKAFF. The CDR3 DNA reads as TGTGCCAGCACCTACCAACAAAAAGCTTTCTTT.

The chain joins TRBV19 to TRBJ2-7, with D unresolved. The CDR3 spans 13 residues. The V and J ends lost 0 bases and 7 bases respectively, with 10 bases between them. Germline CDR1 and CDR2: LNHDA and SQIVND (reference sequence). The CDR3 DNA reads TGTGCCAGTAGTATAGATCCGGGTTGGGAGCAGTACTTC. Its protein product is CASSIDPGWEQYF.

The CDR3 DNA reads TGCGCCAGCAGCCAAGAACCCAGACACACAGATACGCAGTATTTT. Translating it yields CASSQEPRHTDTQYF. The rearrangement links TRBV4-3 to TRBJ2-3, with D unclear. Trimming took off 0 bases at V and 2 bases at J, with 9 bases between the two ends. The germline V gene has CDR1 LGHNA and CDR2 YSLEER. The CDR3 has 15 amino acids.

This clonotype was recorded at least ten times. The CDR3 DNA follows: TGTGCCAGCACCGTCGGCGGGGGGGCCTCCTACGAGCAGTACTTC. Amino acid sequence: CASTVGGGASYEQYF. This chain links TRBV6-1 with TRBJ2-7, with 9 positions matching TRBD2. The V segment lost 7 bases and the J segment 0 bases; nucleotides outside the gene matches: 7. Germline V gene lookup returns CDR1 MNHNS and CDR2 SASEGT. CDR3 length equals 15 residues.

The chain couples TRBV2 to TRBJ1-5; no firm D call. Germline V gene data show CDR1 as SNHLY and CDR2 as FYNNEI. CDR3 size: 14 residues. The germline V and J ends were trimmed by 8 bases and 0 bases, with 11 bases remaining between them. CDR3 coding DNA: TGTGCCAGCGGGGAGGTTTATAGCAATCAGCCCCAGCATTTT. Its translation is CASGEVYSNQPQHF.

This clonotype was detected many times. This chain joins TRBV7-3 and TRBJ2-3; tentative D call: TRBD2 (7 bases). Looked up from germline, CDR1 is SGHTA and CDR2 is FQGTGA. The length of the CDR3 is 15 residues. Trimming took 1 base from V and 2 from J, leaving 10 bases between them. The CDR3 DNA reads as TGTGCCAGCAGCTTAATGGGGGGGGCCACAGATACGCAGTATTTT. It codes for CASSLMGGATDTQYF.

In its sample, this clonotype ranks as medium-sized (0.01 to 0.1%). The chain recombines TRBV2 with TRBJ2-7; D is unclear. CDR1 is SNHLY and CDR2 is FYNNEI in the germline V gene. Deletions cut 5 bases from V and 3 bases from J, with 14 bases between. The CDR3 totals 14 residues. The CDR3 sequence is CASSYEETNYEQYF. The CDR3 nucleotides read TGTGCCAGCAGTTACGAAGAAACCAACTACGAGCAGTACTTC.

This clonotype was seen repeatedly, ten times or more. In DNA form, the CDR3 reads TGTGCCAGCAGTTACTCACGGGGGAGCTCCTACGAGCAGTACTTC. This sequence encodes CASSYSRGSSYEQYF. The chain recombines TRBV6-5 with TRBJ2-7; D may be TRBD2 (6 bases). V shed 0 bases and J shed 0 bases, with 9 bases lying between them. CDR3 length: 15 amino acids. The V gene's germline CDR1 is MNHEY and CDR2 SVGAGI.